This T cell receptor (beta chain) was retrieved from a study of cytomegalovirus exposure and HLA in healthy donors. About the research overall: Earlier work reported 100 million or so unique TCR beta sequences from 180 million or so T cells. Broader study findings: A later analysis appeared to link common viral pathogens to several of the most significant clusters. Productive status was seen about 90% or about 30% of the time for most TCR beta V segments in an earlier analysis. Further analysis, carried out later, found HLA-associated TCR beta chains more clonally expanded than equally common other chains.

Trimming at V came to 5 bases and at J to 6 bases, leaving 1 base not matched to a gene. In germline, CDR1 is GTSNPN, CDR2 SVGIG (reference sequence). The CDR3 loop spans 12 amino acids. Regarding this clone: What it binds is unknown.

The PCR ran on 60 Vbeta and 13 Jbeta primers. The method was immunoSEQ multiplex PCR; TCRdb's version includes in-frame clones alone and lacks a portion of them. The sample comprises hundreds of thousands of clones, around 79% of which are singletons, and around 1.8% rests with the top ten. The chain is built from TRBV30 and TRBJ2-2, with 9 positions matching TRBD2. The source of this sequence is a man between 18 and 29 years old in good health and CMV-seronegative. The specimen was PBMCs. The CDR3 DNA follows: TGTGCCTGGGCGGGGGGGGCCGGGGAGCTGTTTTTT. As protein: CAWAGGAGELFF. Full variable domain (missing parts from reference TRBV30 and TRBJ2-2): SQTIHQWPATLVQPVGSPLSLECTVEGTSNPNLYWYRQAAGRGLQLLFYSVGIGQISSEVPQNLSASRPQDRQFILSSKKLLLSDSGFYLCAWAGGAGELFFGEGSRLTVL.